This note documents a single T cell receptor beta chain sequence. Assay: immunoSEQ multiplex PCR; the TCRdb copy retains only in-frame clones and omits some. The sample has over 15,000 clones; more than 60% are singletons. The source of the sample is a study of immune cell composition in non-small cell lung cancer. The normal lung sample lay at least 3 cm, and maximally far, from the tumour. This CDR3 has 12 residues. The germline gives CDR1 SQVTM, CDR2 ANQGSEA. Trimming cost V 4 bases and J 5 bases, with 12 bases left between them. The same sample was also studied in work on CD4 T cells in lung cancer.

The sequence came from a human donor with non-small cell lung cancer. J is TRBJ2-7 and V is TRBV29-1; possibly TRBD1 for D (5 bases). Source material: non-adjacent lung tissue. In DNA form, the CDR3 reads TGCAGCGTTGGACAGCTGGGCAACGAGCAGTACTTC. This gives the protein CSVGQLGNEQYF.